The clone carrying this T cell receptor (beta chain) has a count of ten or more. The target antigen is unknown. The germline V gene encodes CDR1 SGHAT and CDR2 FQNNGV. Trimming removed 3 bases from V and 1 base from J; junction bases left unmatched: 5. The CDR3 covers 17 residues. This sample stems from a study of regulatory T cells in long-lasting Graves disease. General study findings and limits: Persistent disease favored TRBV28, TRBJ1-2 and TRBJ2-5. Sharing of public clonotypes was greater in persistent patients (around 2,500) than in new patients (around 890).

Time point given: newly diagnosed GD, antithyroid drugs for less than 3 months. TCR sequences were obtained from RNA taken from PBMCs. Building of the TCR beta libraries involved iRepertoire HTBI primers and Arm-PCR of CDR3 regions. TCRdb called the multiplex PCR reads again in MiXCR, with one record for every CDR3 protein. The table has 530,000 or so distinct CDR3 sequences, about 16% seen once; the top ten hold 12%. The data were also submitted as part of a second study, on T cells in Graves' hyperthyroidism and ophthalmopathy. From that paper: Initially, a first-round RT-PCR of the TCR CDR3 employed the HTBI primer set.

Here the sequenced sample was peripheral blood mononuclear cells (PBMCs), taken at new diagnosis, from a patient treated with antithyroid drugs. The chain recombines TRBV11-2 with TRBJ2-3, with 12 bases that match TRBD2. The clonotype was recovered from a man between 18 and 35 years old with Graves disease. The CDR3 region is CASSLRLAGVGTDTQYF. The CDR3 DNA reads as TGTGCCAGCAGCTTGCGACTAGCGGGAGTTGGCACAGATACGCAGTATTTT.